This T cell receptor (beta chain) was retrieved from a study of a mutant IDH1 vaccine in newly diagnosed glioma. Study-level background: It was radiotherapy, temozolomide, or both that patients received previously, with most receiving both.

The protocol was immunoSEQ multiplex PCR, while the TCRdb copy is restricted to in-frame clones and leaves out a portion. This table has about 48,000 clones, more than 60% appearing once. The CDR3 has 14 amino acids. Trimming pared 8 bases from V and 4 bases from J, leaving 15 bases between. In germline, CDR1 is LNHDA, CDR2 SQIVND (reference sequence). A remark on this clone: Its target is unknown.

Time point noted: week 35, safety follow-up. Each dose delivered 300 ug of mutant IDH1 20-mer peptide subcutaneously with imiquimod. The patients were given eight vaccinations, one each in weeks 1, 3, 5, 7, 11, 15, 19 and 23. The chain employs TRBV19 and TRBJ1-5; D unclear. The specimen was PBMCs, collected from a glioma patient whose treatment included an IDH1 peptide vaccine. This receptor was obtained from a man between 40 and 49 years old with glioma. The CDR3 spells CASSVLSANQPQHF. For the CDR3, the DNA is TGTGCCAGTTCTGTTCTTTCCGCTAATCAGCCCCAGCATTTT.